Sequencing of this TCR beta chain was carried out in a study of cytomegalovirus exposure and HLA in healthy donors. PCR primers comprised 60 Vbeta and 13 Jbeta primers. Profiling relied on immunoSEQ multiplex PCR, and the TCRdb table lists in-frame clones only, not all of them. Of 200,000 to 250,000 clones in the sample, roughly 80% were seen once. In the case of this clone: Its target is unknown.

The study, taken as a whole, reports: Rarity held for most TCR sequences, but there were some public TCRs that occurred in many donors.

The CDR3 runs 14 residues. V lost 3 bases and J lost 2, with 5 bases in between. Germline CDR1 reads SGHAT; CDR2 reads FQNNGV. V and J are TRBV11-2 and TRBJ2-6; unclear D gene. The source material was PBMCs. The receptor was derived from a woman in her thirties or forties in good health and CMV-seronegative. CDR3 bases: TGTGCCAGCAGCTTGGGCGCTGGGGCCAACGTCCTGACTTTC. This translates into CASSLGAGANVLTF. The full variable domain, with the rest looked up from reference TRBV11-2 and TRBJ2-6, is EAGVAQSPRYKIIEKRQSVAFWCNPISGHATLYWYQQILGQGPKLLIQFQNNGVVDDSQLPKDRFSAERLKGVDSTLKIQPAKLEDSAVYLCASSLGAGANVLTFGAGSRLTVL.